A single sample gave rise to the 21 T cell receptor beta chains below, sequenced in a study of CD8 T cells in Susac syndrome. Reverse transcription of roughly 0.5 to 1 ug RNA used random hexamers. TCRdb fed the immunoSEQ multiplex PCR reads into MiXCR, producing one record per CDR3 protein. The table includes around 71,000 distinct CDR3 sequences, around 93% detected once. The sample comprised CD4+ T cells from PBMCs. The receptors here all came from a human donor with Susac syndrome.

The rearrangement links TRBV19 to TRBJ1-1; 8 bases match TRBD1. Germline CDR1 and CDR2: LNHDA and SQIVND (reference sequence). Unmatched junction bases numbered 11, after V lost 7 bases and J lost 7 bases. There are 14 residues in the CDR3. The CDR3 bases are TGTGCCAGTACCCTACCGGGACAGGAGGGTGAAGCTTTCTTT. Its translation: CASTLPGQEGEAFF.

The CDR3 loop reads CASSLQQGRNEKLFF. CDR3 DNA: TGCGCCAGCAGCCTCCAACAGGGACGAAATGAAAAACTGTTTTTT. The V gene is TRBV4-1, the J gene TRBJ1-4; TRBD1 is a possible D gene (6 bases). The CDR3 is 15 amino acids. From germline, CDR1 is MGHRA and CDR2 YSYEKL. V was clipped by 4 bases and J by 5 bases, with 14 bases between them.

The CDR3 region has the DNA TGCAGTGCGGGAAAAGGCCGGGGCCCAAACATGAACACTGAAGCTTTCTTT. It encodes CSAGKGRGPNMNTEAFF. The gene calls are TRBV20-1 and TRBJ1-1; tentatively, D is TRBD1 (5 bases). The V end was cut by 6 bases, the J end by 0 bases, with 23 bases between. Germline values: CDR1 DFQATT, CDR2 SNEGSKA (reference sequence). The CDR3 has 17 amino acids.

This CDR3 reads CAIRGRNQETQYF. CDR3 bases: TGTGCCATTCGGGGACGGAACCAAGAGACCCAGTACTTC. This chain connects TRBV15 to TRBJ2-5; D is perhaps TRBD1 or TRBD2 (5 bases each). Trimming shortened V by 10 bases and J by 0 bases, and 12 bases separated the two germline ends. This CDR3 is 13 amino acids long. Germline-derived CDR1 and CDR2 are LNHNV and YYDKDF (reference sequence).

The chain uses TRBV28 and TRBJ1-1; D may be TRBD1 (6 bases). CDR1 and CDR2 (germline): MDHEN, SYDVKM. CDR3 length equals 16 residues. Trimming removed 3 bases from V and 1 base from J, with 15 bases in between. The CDR3 nucleotides are TGTGCCAGCAGTTTCTTGGGGGGGCCGCGGAACACTGAAGCTTTCTTT. Residues: CASSFLGGPRNTEAFF.

The gene calls are TRBV2 and TRBJ2-3; D not certain. Germline CDR1 is SNHLY and CDR2 is FYNNEI. Trimming took 6 bases from V and 6 from J, leaving 7 bases between them. The CDR3 spans 11 residues. The CDR3 sequence is CASSWMDTQYF. The CDR3 DNA sequence: TGTGCCAGCAGCTGGATGGATACGCAGTATTTT.

The rearrangement uses TRBV7-2 and TRBJ1-2; D call uncertain. Germline CDR1 and CDR2: SGHTA and FQGNSA. Trimming removed 5 bases from V and 4 bases from J, with 17 bases in between. CDR3 length: 15 residues. CDR3 protein: CASSPPGGRSYGYTF. CDR3 DNA: TGTGCCAGCAGCCCACCTGGAGGCCGGTCCTATGGCTACACCTTC.

This clonotype was seen only once. The chain combines TRBV5-1 with TRBJ1-2; D not resolved. The CDR3 spans 13 residues. Germline V lookup: CDR1 SGHRS, CDR2 YFSETQ. Trimming pared 4 bases from V and 2 bases from J, leaving 9 bases between. The CDR3, as DNA: TGCGCCAGCAGCCTGGACTGGAACTATGGCTACACCTTC. Its translation: CASSLDWNYGYTF. The whole variable domain, filled in from reference TRBV5-1 and TRBJ1-2, reads KAGVTQTPRYLIKTRGQQVTLSCSPISGHRSVSWYQQTPGQGLQFLFEYFSETQRNKGNFPGRFSGRQFSNSRSEMNVSTLELGDSALYLCASSLDWNYGYTFGSGTRLTVV.

The chain is built from TRBV2 and TRBJ1-5, with no clear D. V was pared by 5 bases and J by 5 bases, with 10 bases between. Germline V gene lookup returns CDR1 SNHLY and CDR2 FYNNEI. The CDR3 runs 13 residues. CDR3 amino acids: CASSPERDQPQHF. CDR3 in DNA: TGTGCCAGCAGTCCGGAGAGGGATCAGCCCCAGCATTTT.

The chain has TRBV7-3 and TRBJ2-5; 8 nucleotides align to TRBD2. V lost 4 bases, J lost 2 bases, and 6 bases stayed unmatched. Germline V CDR1 and CDR2: SGHTA, FQGTGA. This CDR3 has 15 amino acids. DNA for the CDR3: TGTGCCAGCAGCTCCCCGGGGGGGACGCAAGAGACCCAGTACTTC. This codes for CASSSPGGTQETQYF.

The rearrangement links TRBV6-2 or TRBV6-3 to TRBJ2-2; possibly TRBD1 for D (6 bases). The ends were cut back, 2 bases at V and 4 bases at J, with 8 bases in the middle. This CDR3 region has 14 residues. CDR1 and CDR2 (germline): MNHEY, SVGEGT. CDR3 loop: CASSYRDTTGELFF. The CDR3, as DNA: TGTGCCAGCAGTTACAGGGACACCACCGGGGAGCTGTTTTTT.

This chain uses TRBV28 with TRBJ2-3; TRBD2 might be the D (6 bases). The V end was cut by 6 bases, the J end by 3 bases, with 25 bases between. Germline V gene data show CDR1 as MDHEN and CDR2 as SYDVKM. The length of the CDR3 is 18 residues. This chain's CDR3 is CASSQPLGREGTTDTQYF. The CDR3 region has the DNA TGTGCCAGCAGCCAACCCCTGGGCAGGGAAGGGACTACAGATACGCAGTATTTT.

This chain links TRBV2 with TRBJ2-7, with 7 nucleotides matching TRBD1. J was trimmed by 2 bases and V by 6 bases; bases with no gene match: 7. Per germline, CDR1 SNHLY and CDR2 FYNNEI. This CDR3 comprises 14 residues. For the CDR3, the DNA is TGTGCCAGCAGGCGAGGGACAGTAACCTACGAGCAGTACTTC. It encodes CASRRGTVTYEQYF.

The rearrangement links TRBV10-2 to TRBJ2-1; D is unresolved. The germline V and J ends were trimmed by 4 bases and 6 bases, with 13 bases remaining between them. Germline loops: CDR1 WSHSY, CDR2 SAAADI. There are 14 residues in the CDR3. The CDR3 DNA reads as TGCGCCAGCAGTGCGATCCGGCCCGGCAATGAGCAGTTCTTC. Translating gives CASSAIRPGNEQFF.

The CDR3 loop is CASSARHHSNQPQHF. CDR3 bases: TGTGCCAGCAGTGCTAGACACCATAGCAATCAGCCCCAGCATTTT. The chain links TRBV27 to TRBJ1-5; D ambiguous. The V gene lost 5 bases and the J gene lost 0 bases, with 11 bases spanning the gap. This CDR3 comprises 15 residues. Germline lookup yields CDR1 MNHEY and CDR2 SMNVEV (reference sequence).

The chain is built from TRBV7-9 and TRBJ2-3; perhaps TRBD2 as D (6 bases). V was cut by 5 bases and J by 0 bases, with 9 bases left in between. The CDR3 totals 14 residues. Per the germline V gene, CDR1 is SEHNR and CDR2 is FQNEAQ (reference sequence). This CDR3 reads CASSPGTSTDTQYF. The CDR3 nucleotides read TGTGCCAGCAGCCCCGGGACTAGCACAGATACGCAGTATTTT.

The CDR3: CASSQRQGLSYEQYF. In DNA, the CDR3 is TGTGCCAGCAGCCAAAGACAGGGGCTTTCCTACGAGCAGTACTTC. The chain uses TRBV11-3 and TRBJ2-7, with TRBD1 matching over 8 bases. V trimming: 5 bases; J trimming: 1 base; junction bases outside the gene matches: 7. Per the germline V gene, CDR1 is SGHNT and CDR2 is YENEEA. This CDR3 spans 15 amino acids. Based on the CDR3 plus reference TRBV11-3 and TRBJ2-7, the full variable domain is EAGVVQSPRYKIIEKKQPVAFWCNPISGHNTLYWYLQNLGQGPELLIRYENEEAVDDSQLPKDRFSAERLKGVDSTLKIQPAELGDSAVYLCASSQRQGLSYEQYFGPGTRLTVT.

The chain couples TRBV6-2 or TRBV6-3 to TRBJ1-2, with D hard to call. V dropped 4 bases and J dropped 0 bases, with 15 bases sitting between them. The V gene's germline CDR1 is MNHEY and CDR2 SVGEGT. This CDR3 region has 16 residues. CDR3 nucleotide sequence: TGTGCCAGCAGTTCGATACTGAGTTACACTAACTATGGCTACACCTTC. Its protein product is CASSSILSYTNYGYTF.

The chain uses TRBV6-5 and TRBJ1-5, with D maybe TRBD1 (5 bases). V was shortened by 0 bases and J by 6 bases, with 12 bases between the two germline ends. Germline V gives CDR1 MNHEY, CDR2 SVGAGI. CDR3 length equals 15 residues. In DNA form, the CDR3 reads TGTGCCAGCAGTTACTCGATTCAGGGTTCTCAGCCCCAGCATTTT. Encoded protein: CASSYSIQGSQPQHF.

The gene calls are TRBV3-1 and TRBJ1-1, with 8 positions matching TRBD1. The germline CDR1 and CDR2 sequences are LGHDT and YNNKEL (reference sequence). V lost 4 bases, J lost 5 bases, and 6 bases stayed unmatched. The CDR3 extends over 14 amino acids. The CDR3 loop is CASSPRQGRTEAFF. CDR3 sequence (DNA): TGTGCCAGCAGCCCACGACAGGGGCGGACTGAAGCTTTCTTT.

V gene TRBV29-1 combines with J gene TRBJ2-5; TRBD2 matches 9 bases. The CDR3 length is 13 residues. V lost 3 bases to trimming and J lost 5 bases; unmatched junction nucleotides: 4. Germline lookup yields CDR1 SQVTM and CDR2 ANQGSEA. The CDR3 loop reads CSVEGLAGETQYF. For the CDR3, the DNA is TGCAGCGTTGAGGGACTAGCCGGGGAGACCCAGTACTTC.